Described below is a single T cell receptor (beta chain) sequence and its context. Seattle enrolled patients during active infection and tracked them longitudinally. The data originate from a study of blood T cell repertoires in COVID-19. Looking at the study overall: In each case, the material was cDNA or gDNA derived from T cells, B-cell-depleted T cells, or PBMCs.

V dropped 7 bases and J dropped 1 base, with 26 bases sitting between them. CDR3 size: 19 residues. Germline loops: CDR1 SGHRS, CDR2 YFSETQ. In the authors' workflow: Estimates of nucleated cell counts were drawn from the amplification of reference gene primers. Here immunoSEQ multiplex PCR was the method, and the copy in TCRdb shows in-frame clones only, minus some. V and J calls plus clone size are reproduced from that table; the DNA served to infer D and trimming. Of 300,000 to 450,000 clones detected, 70% to 90% appear once; the ten largest clones hold 8.5% to 12%. Sequencing input: peripheral blood. The chain employs TRBV5-1 and TRBJ2-2; D possibly corresponds to TRBD1 (6 bases). This clonotype was sampled from a woman under 40 with COVID-19, enrolled during active disease. CDR3 sequence reads: CASGRVRIPGTKNTGELFF. The CDR3 bases are TGCGCCAGCGGTCGCGTCCGTATCCCAGGGACAAAGAACACCGGGGAGCTGTTTTTT.